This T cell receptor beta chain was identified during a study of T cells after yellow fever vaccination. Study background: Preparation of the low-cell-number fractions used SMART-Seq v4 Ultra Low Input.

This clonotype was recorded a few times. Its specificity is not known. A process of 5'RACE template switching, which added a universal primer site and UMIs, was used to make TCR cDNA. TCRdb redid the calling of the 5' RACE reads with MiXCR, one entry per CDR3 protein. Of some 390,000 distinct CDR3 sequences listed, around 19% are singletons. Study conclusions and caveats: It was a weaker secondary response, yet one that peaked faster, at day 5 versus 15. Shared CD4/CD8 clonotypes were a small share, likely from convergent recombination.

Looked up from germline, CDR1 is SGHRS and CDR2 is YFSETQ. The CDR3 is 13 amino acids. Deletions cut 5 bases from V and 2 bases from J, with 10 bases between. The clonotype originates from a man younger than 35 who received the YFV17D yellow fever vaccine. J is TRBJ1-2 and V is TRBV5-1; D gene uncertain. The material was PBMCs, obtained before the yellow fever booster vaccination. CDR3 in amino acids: CASRLRENYGYTF. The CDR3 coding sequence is TGCGCCAGCAGGTTGAGGGAGAACTATGGCTACACCTTC.